Sequencing of this T cell receptor beta chain was carried out in a study of blood T cell repertoires in COVID-19. About the research overall: PBMCs, B-cell-depleted T cells, or T cells provided the cDNA or gDNA that made up the material.

Sequencing was performed with immunoSEQ multiplex PCR; in TCRdb, only in-frame clones are kept and a portion is missing. The sample records about 33,000 clones, approximately 91% being singletons. V was shortened by 2 bases and J by 2 bases, with 6 bases between the two germline ends. Germline V gives CDR1 MNHNY, CDR2 SVGAGI (reference sequence). The CDR3 length is 13 residues. This sequence was found in a woman of 80 years or more with active or convalescent COVID-19. V is TRBV6-6 and J is TRBJ1-2; D is unclear. Source material: peripheral blood. CDR3 coding DNA: TGTGCCAGCAGTTACGGAGGGAACTATGGCTACACCTTC. It specifies CASSYGGNYGYTF.